A selection of T cell receptor beta chains follows, all from one sample in a study of T cells in Graves' hyperthyroidism and ophthalmopathy. TCRdb recomputed calls from the multiplex PCR reads with MiXCR, one row per CDR3 protein. In the table there are roughly 360,000 distinct CDR3 sequences, approximately 15% of which are singletons. The sequencing sample was made of blood. Receptor source: a man aged 25-40 years with Graves' hyperthyroidism that later progressed to Graves' ophthalmopathy. Both conserved end residues are trimmed from each CDR3. Fields, in order: J gene, V gene, CDR3 protein.

>TRBJ2-1|TRBV12-3/TRBV12-4
ASSPGGLINEQF
>TRBJ2-1|TRBV10-3
AIGGQIPNEQF
>TRBJ1-1|TRBV20-1
SARRKAF
>TRBJ1-6|TRBV20-1
SAIPNDGVNNSPLH
>TRBJ1-5|TRBV3-1
ASSQGMGLADNQPQH
>TRBJ1-1|TRBV20-1
SASIQSPNTEAF
>TRBJ1-1|TRBV20-1
SGPGPLAF
>TRBJ2-5|TRBV7-7
ASSPPHETQY
>TRBJ2-5|TRBV29-1
SVDGPETQY
>TRBJ1-5|TRBV6-5
ASSYSGQGSQPQH
>TRBJ2-2|TRBV4-1
ASSAKSTRGAGELF
>TRBJ1-5|TRBV30
AWSVGQGRQPQH
>TRBJ2-5|TRBV7-2
ASSLGGEAGTQY
>TRBJ1-2|TRBV3-1
ASSQEGGQRGYT
>TRBJ1-1|TRBV5-4
ASSRAGAGNTEAF
>TRBJ2-4|TRBV7-2
ASSLDAGVGKNIQY
>TRBJ1-1|TRBV7-2
ASSQSENTEAF
>TRBJ1-2|TRBV7-2
ASSQAAVTSNYGYN
>TRBJ1-5|TRBV19
ASSIFGSLDQPQH
>TRBJ1-5|TRBV10-3
AISAGNQPQH
>TRBJ1-2|TRBV3-1
ASSQTTGINYGYT
>TRBJ1-5|TRBV28
ASNRGRESNQPQH
>TRBJ1-3|TRBV28
ASSAGQAAGNTIY
>TRBJ1-3|TRBV3-1
ASSDRDSGNTIY